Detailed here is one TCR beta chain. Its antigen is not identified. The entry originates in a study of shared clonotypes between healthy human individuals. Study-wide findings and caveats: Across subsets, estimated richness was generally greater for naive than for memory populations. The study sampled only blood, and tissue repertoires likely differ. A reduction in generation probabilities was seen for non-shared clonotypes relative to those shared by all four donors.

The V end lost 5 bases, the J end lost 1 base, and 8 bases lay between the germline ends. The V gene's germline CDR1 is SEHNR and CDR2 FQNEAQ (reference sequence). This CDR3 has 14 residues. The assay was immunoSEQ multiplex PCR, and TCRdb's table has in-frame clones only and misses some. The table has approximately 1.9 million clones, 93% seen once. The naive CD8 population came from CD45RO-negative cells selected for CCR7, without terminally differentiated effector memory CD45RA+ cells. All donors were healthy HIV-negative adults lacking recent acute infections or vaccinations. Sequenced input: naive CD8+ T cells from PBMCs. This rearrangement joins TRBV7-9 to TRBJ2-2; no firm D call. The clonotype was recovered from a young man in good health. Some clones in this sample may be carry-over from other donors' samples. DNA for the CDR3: TGTGCCAGCAGCCGGGTCCAGAACACCGGGGAGCTGTTTTTT. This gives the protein CASSRVQNTGELFF.